The clone carrying this T cell receptor beta chain was recorded once. Its antigen is still unknown. A junction end diverges from the germline sequence, so it may reflect a read error. This specimen comes from a study of tumor-infiltrating lymphocytes in primary liver carcinoma. Study outcomes and limitations: Only about 8-25% of top clones occurred in every one of the five tumor regions. Tumor-adjacent and tumor-blood pairs displayed less overlap than did pairs of tumor regions.

Without any cell sorting, roughly 20-32 mg of bulk tissue yielded co-extracted RNA and DNA. Those sampled were patients whose primary liver carcinoma was treated by surgical resection. Using a constant-region primer together with ProtoScript II reverse transcriptase, TCR beta cDNA was made from around 0.55 ug of total RNA. Construction of TCR beta libraries relied on three successive nested multiplex PCR rounds employing slightly modified ARM-PCR. Rounds one and two of PCR, each of 10 cycles, were primed with TRBV1-TRBV30 forward primers and a C-beta reverse primer. MiXCR was run by TCRdb on the multiplex PCR reads, yielding one entry per CDR3 protein. The sample shows about 110,000 distinct CDR3 sequences, roughly three fifths of them seen only once. This CDR3 is 14 amino acids long. The germline V gene has CDR1 MNHEY and CDR2 SVGAGI.

The TCR comes from a woman aged 55-69 years with primary liver carcinoma and hepatitis B virus infection. The chain employs TRBV6-5 and TRBJ2-7; TRBD2 agrees at 7 bases. Sequencing was done on a sample of liver tumor tissue from sampling region 1. The subset: tumor region T1, superior pole. CDR3 DNA sequence: TGTGCCAGCAGTAAAGCGGGATGGCCATACGGGCAGTACTTC. Translation: CASSKAGWPYGQYF.